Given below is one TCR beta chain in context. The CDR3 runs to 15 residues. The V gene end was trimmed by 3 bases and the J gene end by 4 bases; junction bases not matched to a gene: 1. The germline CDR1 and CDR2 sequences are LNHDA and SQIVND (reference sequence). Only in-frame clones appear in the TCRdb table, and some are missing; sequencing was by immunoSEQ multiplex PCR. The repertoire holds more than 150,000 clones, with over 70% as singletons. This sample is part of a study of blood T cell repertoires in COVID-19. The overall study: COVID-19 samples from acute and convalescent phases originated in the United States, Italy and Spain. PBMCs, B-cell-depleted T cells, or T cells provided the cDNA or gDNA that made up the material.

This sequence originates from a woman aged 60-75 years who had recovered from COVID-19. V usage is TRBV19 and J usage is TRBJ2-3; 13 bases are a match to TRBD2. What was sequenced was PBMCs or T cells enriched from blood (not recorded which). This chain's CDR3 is CASSIGTSGADTQYF. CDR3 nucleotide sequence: TGTGCCAGTAGTATTGGGACTAGCGGGGCAGATACGCAGTATTTT.